This entry lists 4 T cell receptor beta chains sequenced from one sample in a study of blood T cell repertoires in COVID-19. Libraries were prepared by immunoSEQ multiplex PCR; TCRdb keeps only in-frame clonotypes and omits some of them. The repertoire includes roughly 170,000 clones, 85% to 90% of them detected once, and around 12% sits in the top ten. The sample was peripheral blood. The receptors were sampled from a woman in her sixties or seventies with COVID-19, enrolled during active disease.

The V call is TRBV4-1, the J call TRBJ2-7; 9 bases are shared with TRBD2. Trimming at V came to 1 base and at J to 2 bases, leaving 3 bases not matched to a gene. CDR3 length: 15 amino acids. The germline CDR1 and CDR2 sequences are MGHRA and YSYEKL. CDR3 sequence (DNA): TGCGCCAGCAGCCAAGTGGCTAGCGGGACCTACGAGCAGTACTTC. It yields the protein CASSQVASGTYEQYF.

The chain employs TRBV12-3 or TRBV12-4 and TRBJ2-7; D is perhaps TRBD2 (5 bases). V was pared by 4 bases and J by 7 bases, with 14 bases between. The CDR3 loop spans 13 amino acids. The CDR3 coding sequence is TGTGCCAGCAGTTCGAGCGGCCCGGGGGAGCAGTACTTC. It is translated as CASSSSGPGEQYF.

The chain is built from TRBV6-5 and TRBJ2-7; possibly TRBD1 for D (6 bases). This CDR3 is built from 15 residues. V was cut by 6 bases and J by 4 bases, with 19 bases left in between. Germline CDR1 MNHEY, CDR2 SVGAGI. As DNA, the CDR3 is TGTGCCAGCAGCCCGTATACAGGGTCCAGTTACGAGCAGTACTTC. This encodes CASSPYTGSSYEQYF.

V and J are TRBV18 and TRBJ2-2; weak D call: TRBD2 (6 bases). The CDR3 loop spans 15 amino acids. CDR1 is KGHSH, CDR2 LQKENI, per germline. V lost 7 bases and J 3 bases, leaving 15 bases between the germline ends. The CDR3 region has the DNA TGTGCCAGCTACCGGGGAGGAAGGGACACCGGGGAGCTGTTTTTT. Translation gives CASYRGGRDTGELFF. The full variable domain, with the rest looked up from reference TRBV18 and TRBJ2-2, is NAGVMQNPRHLVRRRGQEARLRCSPMKGHSHVYWYRQLPEEGLKFMVYLQKENIIDESGMPKERFSAEFPKEGPSILRIQQVVRGDSAAYFCASYRGGRDTGELFFGEGSRLTVL.